The 13 T cell receptor beta chains in this list originate from one sample, sequenced in a study of OX40 agonist ivuxolimab in advanced cancers. The data were produced by immunoSEQ multiplex PCR, yet TCRdb's version contains in-frame clones alone and is incomplete. The sample contains about 50,000 clones, approximately 90% of which appear only once. Specimen: CD4+ or CD8+ T cells sorted from blood, collected in a trial of the OX40 agonist ivuxolimab. These receptors were taken from an adult with an advanced solid tumor such as melanoma, head and neck, liver or kidney cancer.

The gene calls are TRBV25-1 and TRBJ2-3; 10 nucleotides align to TRBD2. The CDR3 extends over 18 amino acids. Germline assignment: CDR1 MGHDK and CDR2 SYGVNS. Losses at the gene ends were 3 bases for V and 4 bases for J; bases not matched to a gene: 13. The CDR3 region has the DNA TGTGCCAGCAGTGACCAAGGGAGCGGGGGGGCGATTTCAGATACGCAGTATTTT. Translating gives CASSDQGSGGAISDTQYF.

The V and J genes are TRBV11-2 and TRBJ2-7; 8 nucleotides agree with TRBD1. This CDR3 has 14 residues. Unmatched junction bases numbered 4, after V lost 3 bases and J lost 3 bases. Germline values: CDR1 SGHAT, CDR2 FQNNGV. The CDR3 sequence is CASSLWDRNYEQYF. In nucleotides, the CDR3 is TGTGCCAGCAGCTTGTGGGACAGGAACTACGAGCAGTACTTC. Together with reference TRBV11-2 and TRBJ2-7, the CDR3 gives the full variable domain: EAGVAQSPRYKIIEKRQSVAFWCNPISGHATLYWYQQILGQGPKLLIQFQNNGVVDDSQLPKDRFSAERLKGVDSTLKIQPAKLEDSAVYLCASSLWDRNYEQYFGPGTRLTVT.

With respect to this clone: Within the sample, other DNA sequences also encode this same CDR3. The CDR3 loop reads CASSLGSSTDTQYF. The CDR3 DNA reads TGTGCCAGCAGCTTGGGATCTAGCACAGATACGCAGTATTTT. V is TRBV5-6 and J is TRBJ2-3; unclear D gene. Germline V gene lookup returns CDR1 SGHDT and CDR2 YYEEEE. Trimming shortened V by 0 bases and J by 0 bases, and 5 bases separated the two germline ends. The CDR3 spans 14 residues.

The chain uses TRBV2 and TRBJ1-5; D may be TRBD1 (5 bases). V lost 0 bases, J lost 7 bases, and 19 bases lay in between. The germline gives CDR1 SNHLY, CDR2 FYNNEI. CDR3 length: 17 amino acids. This chain's CDR3 is CASSEARVREGGQPQHF. In DNA form, the CDR3 reads TGTGCCAGCAGTGAAGCCCGAGTCAGGGAGGGAGGGCAGCCCCAGCATTTT.

The gene calls are TRBV9 and TRBJ2-3; D remains ambiguous. CDR1 is SGDLS and CDR2 is YYNGEE in the germline V gene. Trimming left V 0 bases short and J 0 bases short, with 8 bases between. This CDR3 contains 15 residues. CDR3 bases: TGTGCCAGCAGCGTAGACGGAACTAGCACAGATACGCAGTATTTT. This encodes CASSVDGTSTDTQYF.

The gene calls are TRBV6-5 and TRBJ1-2; perhaps TRBD1 as D (5 bases). Trimming cost V 2 bases and J 6 bases, with 10 bases left between them. The CDR3 contains 13 residues. The germline V gene encodes CDR1 MNHEY and CDR2 SVGAGI. The DNA for the CDR3 is TGTGCCAGCAGTTACGCCCAGGGCAATGGCTACACCTTC. Protein: CASSYAQGNGYTF.

V is TRBV27 and J is TRBJ1-2, with no clear D. V shed 8 bases and J shed 3 bases, with 13 bases lying between them. CDR3 length: 13 amino acids. Germline loops: CDR1 MNHEY, CDR2 SMNVEV (reference sequence). The CDR3, as DNA: TGTGCCAGCGGATTCGTCGGGCACTATGGCTACACCTTC. This gives the protein CASGFVGHYGYTF.

The chain carries TRBV28 and TRBJ1-5; no definite D call. V lost 7 bases to trimming and J lost 0 bases, with 13 bases between them. Germline loops: CDR1 MDHEN, CDR2 SYDVKM. The CDR3 length is 15 residues. The CDR3, as DNA: TGTGCCAGCAAGCAGCGCGCAAATAGCAATCAGCCCCAGCATTTT. This encodes CASKQRANSNQPQHF.

The V call is TRBV28, the J call TRBJ1-2; the D gene is possibly TRBD1 (5 bases). CDR1 MDHEN and CDR2 SYDVKM come from the germline V gene. V was clipped by 5 bases and J by 7 bases, with 23 bases between them. This CDR3 is built from 16 residues. In DNA form, the CDR3 reads TGTGCCAGCAGTCCCACCCAACCAGGGACCCTCAGTGGCTACACCTTC. Translation gives CASSPTQPGTLSGYTF.

J is TRBJ2-5 and V is TRBV13, with TRBD1 matching 8 bases. Germline trimming cut 5 bases from V and 3 bases from J; bases unmatched to any gene: 5. The CDR3 contains 14 residues. Looked up from germline, CDR1 is PRHDT and CDR2 is FYEKMQ (reference sequence). CDR3 bases: TGTGCCAGCAGCCGAAGGACAGGGAAAGAGACCCAGTACTTC. As protein: CASSRRTGKETQYF.

The chain combines TRBV19 with TRBJ2-6; D gene unclear. The CDR3 length is 14 residues. The V and J ends lost 7 bases and 5 bases respectively, with 12 bases between them. Germline CDR1 and CDR2: LNHDA and SQIVND (reference sequence). The CDR3 sequence: CASKSQSRANVLTF. For the CDR3, the DNA is TGTGCCAGTAAATCACAAAGTCGGGCCAACGTCCTGACTTTC. The variable domain in full, with the rest retrieved from reference TRBV19 and TRBJ2-6, is DGGITQSPKYLFRKEGQNVTLSCEQNLNHDAMYWYRQDPGQGLRLIYYSQIVNDFQKGDIAEGYSVSREKKESFPLTVTSAQKNPTAFYLCASKSQSRANVLTFGAGSRLTVL.

V gene TRBV11-2 combines with J gene TRBJ2-5; the D is unclear. The ends were cut back, 5 bases at V and 1 base at J, with 17 bases in the middle. The CDR3 runs 16 residues. From germline, CDR1 is SGHAT and CDR2 FQNNGV. CDR3 coding DNA: TGTGCCAGCAGCCGTATAGATTTAGGTTTCCAAGAGACCCAGTACTTC. Its translation is CASSRIDLGFQETQYF.

The chain joins TRBV29-1 to TRBJ1-2; no firm D call. The CDR3 totals 12 residues. Between the trimmed V and J ends, which lost 2 bases and 3 bases, there was a span of 7 bases. Germline lookup yields CDR1 SQVTM and CDR2 ANQGSEA. The chain's CDR3 is CSVEMRDYGYTF. The CDR3 DNA sequence: TGCAGCGTTGAAATGAGGGACTATGGCTACACCTTC.